This T cell receptor (beta chain) originates from a study of blood T cell repertoires in COVID-19 (dated by TCRdb to 2018 to 2021). Background on the whole study: The collaborator samples originated in the United States, Italy and Spain and spanned the acute and convalescent phases of COVID-19. The samples were drawn from the first 160 participants of the ongoing ImmuneRACE study and from about 1,200 subjects provided by 6 global collaborators. The material from the prospective study consisted of cDNA or gDNA derived from T cells, B-cell-depleted T cells, or PBMCs. Where HLA class I and class II types were available, the types were taken from metadata supplied by the sample provider, not from assay-based typing. The repertoires were released in a freely available public database intended as a resource for research on the immune response to SARS-CoV-2. Deeply sampled blood TCRbeta repertoires from subjects exposed to, actively infected with, or recovered from COVID-19 were included in the dataset. Nearly every sample came with metadata listing a de-identified subject ID, COVID-19 status, age in years and sex. Study-wide findings and limitations: The quantity of clinical and demographic metadata differed by source and by participant and was supplied without curation.

TCRbeta CDR3 regions were amplified from genomic DNA by means of the immunoSEQ Assay, a bias-controlled multiplex PCR. The original pipeline was this. The number of nucleated cells in each sample was estimated by amplification of reference gene primers within the assay. Sequence reads were collapsed and filtered to measure the absolute abundance of every unique TCRbeta CDR3 rearrangement. Productive Simpson clonality was computed per sample as the square root of Simpson's diversity index over productive rearrangements. In TCRdb, the immuneACCESS table is reduced to in-frame sequences with V and J assigned. These tables do not hold every clone; where another copy was compared, an unresolved V gene accounts for under half, and the others remain unexplained. From that table come the V and J calls and clone size; the DNA was used to work out D and trimming. The sample profile shows hundreds of thousands of clones; approximately 88% of them were found once. The top ten clonotypes cover over 1% of the sample.

Points on this clone: Its binding antigen is unknown. Base qualities are not recorded, but no much larger clone differs from it by a single base.

Counted from cysteine to phenylalanine, this CDR3 has 15 amino acids. Left in the record is the CDR3 DNA by itself, 45 bases read in frame from the first base. CDR1 and CDR2 (SGHKS, YYEKEE) derive from the germline V gene (reference sequence). Germline trimming amounts to 6 bases on V and 3 bases on J, with 12 as the count of junction bases outside the gene matches. Enrolling through a virtual design, the prospective study's participants ranged in age from about 18 to 100 years and lived across roughly 23 United States geographic areas. In the prospective study, participants were assigned to cohorts based on the clinical history participants reported in a screening survey and a study questionnaire. Each participant in the prospective study had whole blood, serum and a nasopharyngeal or oropharyngeal swab collected by mobile phlebotomists. Prospective study participants could optionally give additional blood draws and questionnaires over an approximately 2-month period. Before DNA extraction, prospective study blood samples were shipped either frozen or at room temperature.

The specimen was PBMCs or T cells enriched from blood (not recorded which). The chain is made from TRBV5-5 and TRBJ2-7, with 7 bases matching TRBD2. The sequence derives from a woman aged 40 to 50 with acute COVID-19. This receptor has the CDR3 CASTPGWGGYYEQYF. The sequence in DNA is TGTGCCAGCACCCCAGGGTGGGGGGGATACTACGAGCAGTACTTC.